This entry describes one TCR beta chain. Its antigen is not identified. The authors drew 8 to 10 milliliters of peripheral blood from each donor. A minimum of 6.5 million PBMCs was isolated per sample. This sample is drawn from a study of blood T cells in healthy people across ages. Study summary: Capturing about one barcoded beta molecule per two T cells was achieved by template switching.

Losses at the gene ends were 4 bases for V and 2 bases for J; bases not matched to a gene: 5. Germline loops: CDR1 SGHTA, CDR2 FQGNSA. The CDR3 is 16 amino acids. Whole-study results and caveats: Per million T cells, TCR beta diversity dropped roughly linearly as age increased.

Then a second PCR, running about 6 to 11 cycles, was carried out with a sample-barcoded 5' primer and a J-beta primer mix. TCRdb reanalysed the 5' RACE reads using MiXCR and keeps one entry per CDR3 protein. The top ten clones hold 7.7% of a sample with about 1,800,000 distinct CDR3 sequences, roughly 30% of them seen once. This receptor was obtained from a woman under 40 in good health. The J gene is TRBJ2-7, the V gene TRBV7-2; 13 positions agree with TRBD2. Sequenced input: blood. The chain's CDR3 is CASSSGGTSGAYEQYF. The CDR3 bases are TGTGCCAGCAGCTCCGGGGGGACTAGCGGGGCCTACGAGCAGTACTTC. Combining the CDR3 with reference TRBV7-2 and TRBJ2-7 gives the whole variable domain GAGVSQSPSNKVTEKGKDVELRCDPISGHTALYWYRQSLGQGLEFLIYFQGNSAPDKSGLPSDRFSAERTGGSVSTLTIQRTQQEDSAVYLCASSSGGTSGAYEQYFGPGTRLTVT.